Included here is one T cell receptor beta chain sequence, with context. This sample is drawn from a study of blood T cell repertoires in COVID-19. Study overall: Donors in the United States, Italy and Spain gave samples during acute or convalescent COVID-19. T cells, B-cell-depleted T cells, or PBMCs supplied cDNA or gDNA.

Original data processing: From reference gene primer amplification, estimates of nucleated cell counts were derived. This table comes from immunoSEQ multiplex PCR, and its TCRdb copy is limited to in-frame clones, with some not included. Clone size and V and J calls were adopted from that table, with D and trimming inferred from the DNA. The repertoire holds roughly 240,000 clones, with around nine tenths as singletons. There are 14 residues in the CDR3. V was pared by 3 bases and J by 5 bases, with 8 bases between. Germline V gives CDR1 MDHEN, CDR2 SYDVKM. The clonotype originates from a woman between 55 and 75 years old who had recovered from COVID-19. The specimen was peripheral blood. The J gene is TRBJ1-6, the V gene TRBV28, with a weak D call TRBD1 (6 bases). The chain's CDR3 is CASSFGQNNSPLHF. The CDR3 coding sequence is TGTGCCAGCAGTTTTGGACAGAATAATTCACCCCTCCACTTT.